The rows below give T cell receptor beta chains drawn from one sample of a study of blood T cell repertoires in COVID-19. Measured with immunoSEQ multiplex PCR; TCRdb has only the in-frame clones, and not every one. The sample shows roughly 460,000 clones, 85% to 90% of them seen only once. Sequencing was performed on peripheral blood. These receptors all come from a man younger than 35 with COVID-19, enrolled during active disease. Each CDR3 is given with its conserved first and last residue. The order of the fields is J gene, V gene, CDR3 protein.

TRBJ2-7	TRBV5-1	CASSPHSGTVSYEQYF
TRBJ2-1	TRBV6-5	CASRPSGQGNEQFF
TRBJ2-5	TRBV2	CASQAARGGETQYF
TRBJ2-1	TRBV25-1	CASRSGGNEQFF
TRBJ2-7	TRBV2	CASSEWDRGADEQYF
TRBJ2-3	TRBV14	CASHQWDSSTDTQYF
TRBJ2-1	TRBV9	CASSRESSYNEQFF
TRBJ1-2	TRBV3-1/TRBV3-2	CASSRDSFPNGYTF
TRBJ2-1	TRBV15	CATSRGNEQFF
TRBJ2-5	TRBV24-1	CATRPGLLVTQYF
TRBJ2-3	TRBV19	CASSMFGAPPDTQYF
TRBJ1-5	TRBV2	CASCQETGVFPQHF
TRBJ2-7	TRBV18	CASSPGLAGDVEQYF
TRBJ2-3	TRBV5-3	CARSLEGSGHSQYF
TRBJ1-5	TRBV2	CASSGDHPSQPQHF
TRBJ2-5	TRBV7-2	CASSFTRQQETQYF
TRBJ2-3	TRBV6-5	CASSYEGGRAADTQYF
TRBJ1-2	TRBV6-2/TRBV6-3	CASSHPVRRRRYGYTF
TRBJ2-5	TRBV6-5	CASSYAPGHTQETQYF
TRBJ1-1	TRBV5-4	CASSLGGQGSTEAFF
TRBJ2-1	TRBV6-4	CASSDFASGGMDEQFF
TRBJ2-7	TRBV29-1	CSVGDNSYEQYF
TRBJ2-3	TRBV6-2/TRBV6-3	CASSYRGLRGAGPDTQYF
TRBJ1-5	TRBV5-6	CASSLGQGNNQPQHF
TRBJ2-7	TRBV2	CASRKTPMTSSKVQYF
TRBJ2-3	TRBV27	CASSLTKATDTQYF
TRBJ1-2	TRBV29-1	CSVLDRGYGYTF
TRBJ2-5	TRBV5-1	CASSLGSGVGETQYF
TRBJ1-5	TRBV6-5	CATRTGSQPQHF
TRBJ1-3	TRBV14	CASSQTQENTIYF
TRBJ2-5	TRBV25-1	CASGGLADQETQYF
TRBJ1-2	TRBV12-3/TRBV12-4	CASSLRWAGYTF
TRBJ2-5	TRBV2	CASSKTGRVGTQYF
TRBJ1-3	TRBV5-5	CASRGTNDYGNTIYF
TRBJ2-3	TRBV14	CASSKISGGADTQYF
TRBJ2-1	TRBV9	CASGGAARTNEQFF
TRBJ2-2	TRBV4-2	CASSQITANTGELFF
TRBJ2-1	TRBV6-6	CASSRSSGGEAEQFF
TRBJ1-3	TRBV5-6	CASSLYSGRSGNTIYF
TRBJ2-1	TRBV18	CASSPPLAGVYNEQFF
TRBJ1-5	TRBV6-5	CASTNHRVHRPQHF
TRBJ2-1	TRBV5-1	CASNEGNSYNEQFF
TRBJ1-2	TRBV3-1/TRBV3-2	CASSRTGGGYGYTF
TRBJ2-7	TRBV28	CASSPTGRGRRYEQYF
TRBJ2-1	TRBV11-2	CASSPGQGASGVFF
TRBJ1-6	TRBV18	CASSPGGTSPGDSPLHF
TRBJ2-7	TRBV20-1	CSASSGQGAHEQYF
TRBJ2-2	TRBV18	CASSSGGTGELFF
TRBJ2-6	TRBV10-3	CAIRDLTGVLSGANVLTF
TRBJ2-1	TRBV3-1/TRBV3-2	CASSISGGPNYNEQFF
TRBJ2-1	TRBV2	CASSEDGTGSYNEQFF